Following are 10 T cell receptor beta chains from one sample sequenced in a study of blood T cell repertoires in COVID-19. Using immunoSEQ multiplex PCR, the repertoire was profiled, and TCRdb retains in-frame clones only, with some absent. The table has tens of thousands of clones, about 80% seen once. The sample comprised peripheral blood. Receptors were obtained from a man aged 45-60 years with active or convalescent COVID-19.

This chain uses TRBV30 with TRBJ1-2, with D possibly TRBD1 on 5 matching bases. This CDR3 is built from 14 residues. Germline loops: CDR1 GTSNPN, CDR2 SVGIG (reference sequence). V was cut by 3 bases and J by 8 bases, with 19 bases left in between. The CDR3 loop reads CAWRGGMGDWGYTF. The CDR3 DNA reads as TGTGCCTGGAGGGGCGGCATGGGGGACTGGGGCTACACCTTC.

This clone was seen more than once but under ten times. The chain combines TRBV2 with TRBJ2-7; D is possibly TRBD1 (6 bases). Germline CDR1 reads SNHLY; CDR2 reads FYNNEI. This CDR3 comprises 16 residues. V dropped 0 bases and J dropped 2 bases, with 14 bases sitting between them. The CDR3 spells CASSEALGAQPYEQYF. The CDR3 region has the DNA TGTGCCAGCAGTGAAGCGTTGGGGGCCCAGCCCTACGAGCAGTACTTC.

This chain connects TRBV5-6 to TRBJ2-2, with a tentative D call TRBD1 (6 bases). Trimming took 4 bases from V and 7 from J, leaving 20 bases between them. The germline gives CDR1 SGHDT, CDR2 YYEEEE. The CDR3 covers 16 residues. In DNA, the CDR3 is TGTGCCAGCAGCCCACCGGGACAAATGGTTGTCGGGGAGCTGTTTTTT. It encodes CASSPPGQMVVGELFF.

This CDR3 is CASSLRGTGELFF. CDR3 DNA: TGTGCCAGCAGCCTCCGGGGCACCGGGGAGCTGTTTTTT. This chain connects TRBV7-2 to TRBJ2-2, with a weak D call TRBD2 (5 bases). This CDR3 has 13 amino acids. The V gene lost 5 bases and the J gene lost 4 bases, with 8 bases spanning the gap. Germline loops: CDR1 SGHTA, CDR2 FQGNSA.

The J gene is TRBJ2-7, the V gene TRBV27; 10 bases are a match to TRBD1. CDR3 length: 14 residues. Germline trimming cut 5 bases from V and 6 bases from J; bases unmatched to any gene: 7. The V gene's germline CDR1 is MNHEY and CDR2 SMNVEV (reference sequence). The CDR3: CASSGSGTGVEQYF. The CDR3 DNA is TGTGCCAGCAGTGGATCCGGGACAGGGGTCGAGCAGTACTTC.

The chain combines TRBV27 with TRBJ1-1; tentatively, D is TRBD1 (5 bases). The CDR3 contains 14 residues. Germline CDR1 is MNHEY and CDR2 is SMNVEV (reference sequence). Trimming pared 6 bases from V and 7 bases from J, leaving 18 bases between. Here the CDR3 reads CASSFLAGKNEAFF. As DNA, the CDR3 is TGTGCCAGCAGCTTTCTGGCAGGGAAGAATGAAGCTTTCTTT.

The chain has TRBV7-2 and TRBJ1-3, with a possible D match to TRBD1 (6 bases). Germline V CDR1 and CDR2: SGHTA, FQGNSA. Trimming took off 5 bases at V and 5 bases at J, with 13 bases between the two ends. This CDR3 is built from 14 residues. CDR3: CASSPGTTRNTIYF. CDR3 sequence (DNA): TGTGCCAGCAGCCCCGGGACAACGAGAAACACCATATATTTT.

This clone appeared a few times. V and J are TRBV7-3 and TRBJ2-2; 13 bases are shared with TRBD2. The junction had 15 bases not matched to a gene; V was cut back by 5 bases and J by 6 bases. This CDR3 region has 19 residues. Germline CDR1 and CDR2: SGHTA and FQGTGA. The CDR3 reads CASSALTSGGAFRPGELFF. The DNA of the CDR3 is TGTGCCAGCAGCGCCCTCACTAGCGGGGGGGCCTTTCGCCCCGGGGAGCTGTTTTTT.

The table lists this clone with a few counts. The rearrangement joins TRBV9 to TRBJ1-3, with 9 bases matching TRBD1. This CDR3 has 16 residues. V shed 4 bases and J 3 bases; nucleotides not matched to a gene: 8. Germline-derived CDR1 and CDR2 are SGDLS and YYNGEE. The CDR3 here is CASSSGTGFGGNTIYF. The DNA for the CDR3 is TGTGCCAGCAGCTCGGGGACAGGGTTTGGTGGAAACACCATATATTTT.

The chain links TRBV5-5 to TRBJ2-5, with TRBD2 matching 9 bases. The length of the CDR3 is 17 residues. With 1 base clipped from V and 7 bases from J, the junction kept 14 bases outside the gene matches. Germline V gene data show CDR1 as SGHKS and CDR2 as YYEKEE (reference sequence). CDR3 sequence: CASSLNLDRSRGGTQYF. The CDR3 DNA follows: TGTGCCAGCAGCTTGAACTTAGACAGGTCGCGGGGGGGGACCCAGTACTTC.